The following is a T cell receptor beta chain sequence with its context. Its antigen remains unknown. The data are from a study of naive and memory T cell subsets. Study-level results: In naive cells, over 95% of TCR sequences were seen only once. From naive to CM, EM and EMRA, diversity decreased and Gini increased.

Both TRBC1 and TRBC2 were covered by a beta constant-region primer of two equimolar oligonucleotides. Four rounds of PCR amplified the ligated cDNA using nested alpha and beta constant-region primers plus SP2. TCRdb re-called the UMI-ligation and nested PCR reads with MiXCR, one entry per CDR3 protein. The data contain 100,000 to 150,000 distinct CDR3 sequences, 36% of them seen just once; the ten biggest clones take up less than 1%. The sequencing sample was made of central memory CD4+ T cells from blood. This clonotype originated in a human donor in good health.

The CDR3: CASSLGLSNNEKLFF. In DNA, the CDR3 is TGCGCCAGCAGCTTGGGACTGTCAAATAATGAAAAACTGTTTTTT. The chain employs TRBV5-1 and TRBJ1-4; D is ambiguous. This CDR3 contains 15 residues. The V end lost 0 bases, the J end lost 4 bases, and 10 bases lay between the germline ends. CDR1 and CDR2 from the germline V gene are SGHRS and YFSETQ.